This entry lists 12 T cell receptor beta chains sequenced from one sample in a study of cytomegalovirus exposure and HLA in healthy donors. Primers included in the PCR were 60 Vbeta and 13 Jbeta primers. Some clones are missing from TCRdb's copy, which holds only in-frame ones; the method was immunoSEQ multiplex PCR. The sample shows 100,000 to 150,000 clones, about 71% of them seen only once. The sequenced material came from PBMCs. These receptors were taken from a woman in her forties or fifties in good health and CMV-seronegative.

The CDR3 bases are TGTGCCAGCAGCCCCCGGGGACAGGGAAGTTGGACCTACGAGCAGTACTTC. Translation: CASSPRGQGSWTYEQYF. The J gene is TRBJ2-7, the V gene TRBV7-9, with 9 bases matching TRBD1. The CDR3 is made up of 17 amino acids. Germline V CDR1 and CDR2: SEHNR, FQNEAQ (reference sequence). With 5 bases clipped from V and 2 bases from J, the junction kept 13 bases outside the gene matches.

The chain employs TRBV9 and TRBJ1-1; TRBD1 matches at 8 bases. The CDR3 sequence is 12 residues long. With V trimmed by 5 bases and J by 11 bases, 8 bases remained unmatched. Germline loops: CDR1 SGDLS, CDR2 YYNGEE. The CDR3 bases are TGTGCCAGCAGGGGGACAGGCCCTTGGGCTTTCTTT. It translates to CASRGTGPWAFF.

The table lists this clone with a few counts. The rearrangement uses TRBV5-1 and TRBJ1-4; D is undetermined. The V end was cut by 0 bases, the J end by 0 bases, with 3 bases between. The germline V gene has CDR1 SGHRS and CDR2 YFSETQ. The CDR3 contains 14 residues. The CDR3 DNA reads as TGCGCCAGCAGCTTGGGCGCAACTAATGAAAAACTGTTTTTT. Protein: CASSLGATNEKLFF.

This clone was detected once. This chain joins TRBV11-2 and TRBJ2-7, with D tentatively TRBD1 (6 bases). Per the germline V gene, CDR1 is SGHAT and CDR2 is FQNNGV. Trimming removed 6 bases from V and 1 base from J, with 16 bases in between. The CDR3 spans 15 residues. This CDR3 is CASRKPGTGSYEQYF. CDR3 in DNA: TGTGCCAGCAGGAAACCGGGTACAGGGTCCTACGAGCAGTACTTC.

The chain couples TRBV7-2 to TRBJ2-2; D is possibly TRBD2 (5 bases). Germline lookup yields CDR1 SGHTA and CDR2 FQGNSA. The CDR3 covers 16 residues. Trimming took 4 bases from V and 7 from J, leaving 19 bases between them. CDR3 amino acids: CASSWGVGSGYGELFF. Here the CDR3 DNA reads TGTGCCAGCAGCTGGGGAGTGGGTTCGGGGTACGGGGAGCTGTTTTTT.

The rearrangement joins TRBV15 to TRBJ2-4, with 7 bases aligning to TRBD2. The ends lost 7 bases at V and 4 bases at J; junction bases unmatched: 10. Germline CDR1 is LNHNV and CDR2 is YYDKDF (reference sequence). The CDR3 totals 15 residues. The DNA of the CDR3 is TGTGCCACCACGGGAGGCGCGGAGCTTAAAAACATTCAGTACTTC. Translating gives CATTGGAELKNIQYF. Variable domain in full (rest from reference TRBV15 and TRBJ2-4): DAMVIQNPRYQVTQFGKPVTLSCSQTLNHNVMYWYQQKSSQAPKLLFHYYDKDFNNEADTPDNFQSRRPNTSFCFLDIRSPGLGDTAMYLCATTGGAELKNIQYFGAGTRLSVL.

The chain is built from TRBV7-9 and TRBJ2-1; 7 bases fit TRBD1. J was trimmed by 6 bases and V by 8 bases; bases with no gene match: 7. CDR1 and CDR2 (germline): SEHNR, FQNEAQ (reference sequence). The CDR3 totals 13 residues. CDR3 DNA: TGTGCCAGCGGGACAGCATTTACCAATGAGCAGTTCTTC. This sequence encodes CASGTAFTNEQFF.

With regard to this clone: In the same sample, other DNA sequences code for this CDR3. The genes are TRBV28 and TRBJ1-5, with unresolved D. The V gene lost 1 base and the J gene lost 2 bases, with 3 bases spanning the gap. This CDR3 region has 13 residues. Germline CDR1 MDHEN, CDR2 SYDVKM. CDR3 protein: CASSLSGNQPQHF. The CDR3 DNA follows: TGTGCCAGCAGTTTATCGGGCAATCAGCCCCAGCATTTT.

This clone was found a few times. The chain joins TRBV28 to TRBJ2-7; 11 bases are a match to TRBD2. Germline V gene lookup returns CDR1 MDHEN and CDR2 SYDVKM. V gave up 6 bases and J gave up 3 bases; unmatched junction bases: 13. The CDR3 totals 17 residues. The chain's CDR3 is CASRRGLAGPSRYEQYF. In nucleotides, the CDR3 is TGTGCCAGCAGACGCGGACTAGCGGGTCCTTCTCGCTACGAGCAGTACTTC.

V gene TRBV4-1 combines with J gene TRBJ1-6; 7 nucleotides line up with TRBD1. The CDR3 length is 18 residues. Looked up from germline, CDR1 is MGHRA and CDR2 is YSYEKL. Losses at the gene ends were 6 bases for V and 7 bases for J; bases not matched to a gene: 18. The CDR3 region has the DNA TGCGCCAGCAGTCGAAAACACCGGGACAGAAGATTAAATTCACCCCTCCACTTT. This translates into CASSRKHRDRRLNSPLHF.

Notes on this clone: Because it lacks the conserved phenylalanine or tryptophan at the end, this CDR3 is likely a read error. The DNA is omitted, as the CDR3 cannot be located on it reliably, and the CDR3 follows TCRdb's listing. The gene calls are TRBV30 and TRBJ1-1. Germline lookup yields CDR1 GTSNPN and CDR2 SVGIG (reference sequence). The CDR3 comprises 13 residues, both ends counted. CDR3 region: CAWSPWEGSTRYG.

The sample holds a few counts of this clone. The chain recombines TRBV7-9 with TRBJ1-1; D unclear. V lost 4 bases to trimming and J lost 0 bases, with 9 bases between them. Per germline, CDR1 SEHNR and CDR2 FQNEAQ (reference sequence). The CDR3 is 14 residues long. CDR3 sequence reads: CASSSGLMNTEAFF. The CDR3 DNA is TGTGCCAGCAGCTCCGGTTTAATGAACACTGAAGCTTTCTTT.